The TCR beta chain under discussion was sequenced for a study of T cell responses to AZD1222 COVID-19 vaccine. Study-level findings and limits: Seropositive status at baseline applied to only a handful of AZD1222 recipients.

A remark on this clone: Its target is unknown.

This CDR3 has 14 residues. The germline V gene has CDR1 KGHSH and CDR2 LQKENI. V gave up 7 bases and J gave up 4 bases; unmatched junction bases: 5. Produced via immunoSEQ multiplex PCR; TCRdb's table is partial and in-frame only. There are around 160,000 clones in the sample; about 91% occur only once, and roughly 16% lies in the top ten. The sequencing here drew on peripheral blood, taken on day 0 of AZD1222 vaccination. The rearrangement links TRBV18 to TRBJ1-5, with TRBD1 identical over 9 bases. The sequence came from an adult in good health. CDR3 region: CASLGTGLNQPQHF. In DNA, the CDR3 is TGTGCCAGCTTAGGGACAGGGCTTAATCAGCCCCAGCATTTT.